This T cell receptor (beta chain) derives from a study of T-cell memory formation after mild COVID-19. Regarding the study as a whole: Later expanders leaned toward CD4+, whereas clones contracting from day 15 to 85 were balanced CD4/CD8. Pre-infection memory carried some responding clones, suggesting that cross-reactive memory joined.

The CDR3 consists of 14 residues. In germline, CDR1 is MGHRA, CDR2 YSYEKL. V was pared by 3 bases and J by 9 bases, with 15 bases between. Each CDR3 protein gets one entry after TCRdb re-called the 5' RACE reads with MiXCR. The sample contains about 340,000 distinct CDR3 sequences, about a sixth of which appear only once. Concerning this clonotype itself: No antigen is known for it.

V and J are TRBV4-1 and TRBJ2-1, with D unresolved. The clonotype comes from a man between 18 and 35 years old who had mild COVID-19 (a few samples of this study predate the infection). Cell type and time point are not known. Material: PBMCs or a T cell subset sorted from them (not recorded which). This CDR3 is CASSHAYNQGEQFF. The CDR3 DNA is TGCGCCAGCAGCCACGCGTACAACCAAGGTGAGCAGTTCTTC.